The next 28 T cell receptor beta chains were all read from a single sample in a study of radiotherapy plus CTLA-4 blockade in lung cancer. Here immunoSEQ multiplex PCR was the method, and the copy in TCRdb shows in-frame clones only, minus some. The sample holds tens of thousands of clones, about 77% seen once. The specimen was peripheral blood, collected from a patient treated with radiotherapy plus ipilimumab. The receptors here all came from a human donor with non-small cell lung cancer who had stable disease on radiotherapy plus ipilimumab.

This chain uses TRBV4-2 with TRBJ1-4, with D unclear. V dropped 2 bases and J dropped 8 bases, with 12 bases sitting between them. The CDR3 runs to 14 residues. CDR1 is LGHNA, CDR2 YNFKEQ, per germline. In nucleotides, the CDR3 is TGTGCCAGCAGCCAATCTACTCGTGTGGAAAAACTGTTTTTT. It translates to CASSQSTRVEKLFF.

The chain couples TRBV11-2 to TRBJ2-7; 7 nucleotides line up with TRBD2. The V gene's germline CDR1 is SGHAT and CDR2 FQNNGV. J gave up 6 bases and V 6 bases, and 5 bases lay outside the gene matches. This CDR3 has 12 amino acids. CDR3 DNA: TGTGCCAGCAGATCCGGGGGGAGCGAGCAGTACTTC. Protein product: CASRSGGSEQYF.

Here the CDR3 DNA reads TGTGCCAGCAGTGAACAGGGGCGCGGCGAGCAGTACTTC. This gives the protein CASSEQGRGEQYF. The chain carries TRBV2 and TRBJ2-7, with D perhaps TRBD1 (6 bases). There are 13 residues in the CDR3. Trimming took off 2 bases at V and 6 bases at J, with 11 bases between the two ends. Germline loops: CDR1 SNHLY, CDR2 FYNNEI.

This clone was observed a single time. Other DNA sequences of this sample code for an identical CDR3. This chain connects TRBV29-1 to TRBJ2-6; the match to TRBD1 covers 7 bases. Trimming cost V 3 bases and J 0 bases; bases outside gene matches: 11. The CDR3 has 18 residues. In germline, CDR1 is SQVTM, CDR2 ANQGSEA. CDR3 in amino acids: CSVEESGTEISGANVLTF. The CDR3 nucleotides read TGCAGCGTTGAGGAGTCCGGGACAGAGATCTCTGGGGCCAACGTCCTGACTTTC.

This clone has only a few counts. This sequence joins TRBV7-3 and TRBJ2-1; the D gene is possibly TRBD2 (5 bases). The germline V gene encodes CDR1 SGHTA and CDR2 FQGTGA. The CDR3 extends over 14 amino acids. Trimming took off 2 bases at V and 1 base at J, with 6 bases between the two ends. Written as DNA, the CDR3 is TGTGCCAGCAGCTTAGACTATTCCTACAATGAGCAGTTCTTC. It is translated as CASSLDYSYNEQFF.

V is TRBV27 and J is TRBJ1-5; D is ambiguous. CDR1 is MNHEY, CDR2 SMNVEV, per germline (reference sequence). Trimming left V 3 bases short and J 6 bases short, with 6 bases between. The CDR3 is 12 residues long. The CDR3 sequence is CASSFEGQPQHF. As DNA, the CDR3 is TGTGCCAGCAGTTTTGAGGGTCAGCCCCAGCATTTT.

The J gene is TRBJ2-7, the V gene TRBV15, with TRBD1 matching over 11 bases. This CDR3 spans 17 amino acids. The V gene's germline CDR1 is LNHNV and CDR2 YYDKDF (reference sequence). The V segment lost 0 bases and the J segment 0 bases; nucleotides outside the gene matches: 4. The CDR3 reads CATSRERDRGTSYEQYF. The CDR3 DNA follows: TGTGCCACCAGCAGAGAAAGGGACAGGGGGACCTCCTACGAGCAGTACTTC.

J is TRBJ1-1 and V is TRBV7-2, with D perhaps TRBD1 (6 bases). Between the trimmed V and J ends, which lost 5 bases and 4 bases, there was a span of 17 bases. Germline CDR1 reads SGHTA; CDR2 reads FQGNSA. The CDR3 consists of 15 residues. CDR3 amino acids: CASSPEARGVTEAFF. DNA of the CDR3: TGTGCCAGCAGCCCGGAGGCCAGGGGAGTCACTGAAGCTTTCTTT.

As DNA, the CDR3 is TGTGCCAGCGGCTCCGGCTACGAGCAGTACTTC. This gives the protein CASGSGYEQYF. The chain couples TRBV5-6 to TRBJ2-7, with D unresolved. V gave up 7 bases and J gave up 3 bases, with 8 bases separating them. This CDR3 comprises 11 residues. CDR1 and CDR2 from the germline V gene are SGHDT and YYEEEE.

This chain connects TRBV5-4 to TRBJ1-4, with D tentatively TRBD1 (6 bases). Trimming shortened V by 7 bases and J by 5 bases, and 15 bases separated the two germline ends. Germline V gene sequence: CDR1 SGHNT, CDR2 YYREEE (reference sequence). The CDR3 covers 14 residues. The CDR3 DNA reads as TGTGCCAGCTCCCACGGGACACAGAATGAAAAACTGTTTTTT. It encodes CASSHGTQNEKLFF.

About this clone: The CDR3 ends on some other residue instead of the conserved phenylalanine or tryptophan, so this is likely a read error. V usage is TRBV5-4 and J usage is TRBJ1-1; D is unresolved. Germline CDR1 reads SGHNT; CDR2 reads YYREEE (reference sequence). The CDR3 runs 13 residues. V was trimmed by 4 bases and J by 2 bases, leaving 9 bases between them. The CDR3 DNA sequence: TGTGCCAGCAGCCCAGGTTCAAACACTGAAGCTTTCTCT. Protein sequence: CASSPGSNTEAFS.

In its sample, this clone was seen a few times. V is TRBV4-1 and J is TRBJ1-2; D may be TRBD1 (5 bases). Looked up from germline, CDR1 is MGHRA and CDR2 is YSYEKL. CDR3 length: 17 amino acids. With 0 bases removed from V and 2 bases from J, the gap between germline ends came to 16 bases. The CDR3 nucleotides are TGCGCCAGCAGCCAAGATACGGAAGGGACTCGCAACTATGGCTACACCTTC. This translates into CASSQDTEGTRNYGYTF.

In nucleotides, the CDR3 is TGCGCCAGCAGCTTTCAGGGTTCCTACAATGAGCAGTTCTTC. Protein product: CASSFQGSYNEQFF. This sequence joins TRBV5-1 and TRBJ2-1; possible D gene TRBD1, 5 bases. Trimming removed 2 bases from V and 1 base from J, with 7 bases in between. The CDR3 covers 14 residues. The germline gives CDR1 SGHRS, CDR2 YFSETQ.

The chain combines TRBV5-1 with TRBJ2-3; maybe TRBD2 (6 bases). The germline gives CDR1 SGHRS, CDR2 YFSETQ. This CDR3 comprises 13 residues. V was clipped by 4 bases and J by 6 bases, with 12 bases between them. CDR3 sequence reads: CASSQMSGDTQYF. The CDR3 DNA follows: TGCGCCAGCAGCCAAATGAGCGGGGATACGCAGTATTTT.

The chain joins TRBV6-6 to TRBJ2-5, with D maybe TRBD2 (6 bases). This CDR3 has 16 amino acids. The germline V gene has CDR1 MNHNY and CDR2 SVGAGI (reference sequence). The ends were cut back, 0 bases at V and 2 bases at J, with 13 bases in the middle. The CDR3 DNA sequence: TGTGCCAGCAGTTACTCCATGGACTACCTTCAAGAGACCCAGTACTTC. Translation gives CASSYSMDYLQETQYF.

V gene TRBV5-1 combines with J gene TRBJ1-5, with 9 nucleotides matching TRBD1. Unmatched junction bases numbered 5, after V lost 6 bases and J lost 4 bases. Per germline, CDR1 SGHRS and CDR2 YFSETQ. The CDR3 is 14 residues long. This CDR3 reads CASKPDRGNQPQHF. CDR3 bases: TGCGCCAGCAAACCCGACAGGGGGAATCAGCCCCAGCATTTT.

V and J are TRBV7-2 and TRBJ2-1; no firm D call. Trimming pared 1 base from V and 4 bases from J, leaving 11 bases between. The CDR3 sequence is 15 residues long. Germline values: CDR1 SGHTA, CDR2 FQGNSA. The CDR3 nucleotides are TGTGCCAGCAGCTTAGATGCTAATCGGTACAATGAGCAGTTCTTC. As protein: CASSLDANRYNEQFF.

The CDR3 DNA reads as TGCGCCAGCAGCTTGGAGGGAGGGATCTACGAGCAGTACTTC. It is translated as CASSLEGGIYEQYF. V gene TRBV5-1 combines with J gene TRBJ2-7; 7 bases are a match to TRBD2. The V gene's germline CDR1 is SGHRS and CDR2 YFSETQ. V lost 0 bases to trimming and J lost 3 bases; unmatched junction nucleotides: 3. The CDR3 consists of 14 residues.

The DNA of the CDR3 is TGTGCCAGCTCCGACAGGGACGGGTACGAGCAGTACTTC. Residues: CASSDRDGYEQYF. The chain combines TRBV18 with TRBJ2-7; 7 bases agree with TRBD1. CDR1 KGHSH and CDR2 LQKENI come from the germline V gene. CDR3 length equals 13 residues. With 6 bases clipped from V and 4 bases from J, the junction kept 6 bases outside the gene matches.

This sequence joins TRBV5-1 and TRBJ2-5, with 7 bases lining up with TRBD1. This CDR3 has 14 residues. V shed 2 bases and J 2 bases; nucleotides not matched to a gene: 3. Germline CDR1 is SGHRS and CDR2 is YFSETQ. The DNA of the CDR3 is TGCGCCAGCAGCTTACAGGGGCCACAAGAGACCCAGTACTTC. Protein product: CASSLQGPQETQYF.

The rearrangement uses TRBV5-1 and TRBJ2-1, with a tentative D call TRBD2 (6 bases). Germline V gene data show CDR1 as SGHRS and CDR2 as YFSETQ. The CDR3 is 15 residues long. The germline V and J ends were trimmed by 6 bases and 1 base, with 14 bases remaining between them. In DNA form, the CDR3 reads TGCGCCAGCAAATGGGCGGAGGGATCCTACAATGAGCAGTTCTTC. Amino acids: CASKWAEGSYNEQFF.

The V and J genes are TRBV7-2 and TRBJ1-1, with 10 bases lining up with TRBD1. J was trimmed by 7 bases and V by 5 bases; bases with no gene match: 10. The CDR3 runs to 15 residues. The germline V gene encodes CDR1 SGHTA and CDR2 FQGNSA. CDR3 coding DNA: TGTGCCAGCAGCGCGACGACAGGGGGCAGAGGTGAAGCTTTCTTT. Its protein is CASSATTGGRGEAFF.

The chain carries TRBV5-1 and TRBJ1-4, with D perhaps TRBD1 (5 bases). This CDR3 has 14 amino acids. V dropped 0 bases and J dropped 5 bases, with 8 bases sitting between them. Germline CDR1 SGHRS, CDR2 YFSETQ. DNA of the CDR3: TGCGCCAGCAGCTTGGGCCAGGGCAATGAAAAACTGTTTTTT. Amino acids: CASSLGQGNEKLFF.

This chain connects TRBV5-5 to TRBJ1-6; TRBD1 might be the D (6 bases). Per the germline V gene, CDR1 is SGHKS and CDR2 is YYEKEE (reference sequence). V lost 4 bases and J 3 bases, leaving 11 bases between the germline ends. CDR3 length: 15 residues. This CDR3 is CASSLTGIYNSPLHF. CDR3 DNA sequence: TGTGCCAGCAGCCTCACAGGGATCTATAATTCACCCCTCCACTTT. Full variable domain (remainder filled in from reference TRBV5-5 and TRBJ1-6): DAGVTQSPTHLIKTRGQQVTLRCSPISGHKSVSWYQQVLGQGPQFIFQYYEKEERGRGNFPDRFSARQFPNYSSELNVNALLLGDSALYLCASSLTGIYNSPLHFGNGTRLTVT.

The chain employs TRBV5-6 and TRBJ2-3; 7 nucleotides line up with TRBD2. The CDR3 length is 15 residues. Germline V CDR1 and CDR2: SGHDT, YYEEEE. The V segment lost 4 bases and the J segment 11 bases; nucleotides outside the gene matches: 16. The CDR3 loop is CASSNAGPGEGGQYF. The CDR3 DNA is TGTGCCAGCAGCAACGCGGGGCCCGGGGAGGGTGGGCAGTATTTT.

This clone was counted only a few times. V usage is TRBV14 and J usage is TRBJ1-1; tentative D call: TRBD1 (5 bases). Germline-derived CDR1 and CDR2 are SGHDN and FVKESK. This CDR3 is 13 amino acids long. V was pared by 5 bases and J by 11 bases, with 18 bases between. This CDR3 reads CASSEINGGWAFF. For the CDR3, the DNA is TGTGCCAGCAGCGAAATAAACGGGGGTTGGGCTTTCTTT.

The chain employs TRBV7-9 and TRBJ1-1, with TRBD1 identical over 9 bases. CDR1 and CDR2 (germline): SEHNR, FQNEAQ (reference sequence). CDR3 length: 14 amino acids. V gave up 4 bases and J gave up 4 bases; unmatched junction bases: 4. The CDR3 protein is CASSSSGQGTEAFF. The CDR3, as DNA: TGTGCCAGCAGCTCTTCGGGACAGGGCACTGAAGCTTTCTTT.

This chain joins TRBV18 and TRBJ2-5, with 7 positions matching TRBD1. Germline trimming cut 2 bases from V and 1 base from J; bases unmatched to any gene: 13. The CDR3 extends over 18 amino acids. Germline V CDR1 and CDR2: KGHSH, LQKENI. Here the CDR3 DNA reads TGTGCCAGCTCACCAACTGGGACAGATACCCAAGTCCAAGAGACCCAGTACTTC. Encoded protein: CASSPTGTDTQVQETQYF.